This T cell receptor beta chain was retrieved from a study of cytomegalovirus exposure and HLA in healthy donors. Study context: Falling in the Caucasian-associated ancestry cluster were less than 85% of about 400 genotyped donors.

Primers for the PCR totalled 60 Vbeta and 13 Jbeta. The method was immunoSEQ multiplex PCR; TCRdb's version includes in-frame clones alone and lacks a portion of them. The profile shows 150,000 to 200,000 clones, roughly 83% of them singletons. V lost 8 bases to trimming and J lost 2 bases, with 12 bases between them. The germline gives CDR1 SNHLY, CDR2 FYNNEI. This CDR3 has 13 amino acids. The rearrangement links TRBV2 to TRBJ1-2; no clear D gene. The material sequenced was PBMCs. The receptor was isolated from a woman in her forties or fifties in good health and CMV-seronegative. CDR3 DNA sequence: TGTGCCAGCCCCGAGGGTCGAAACTATGGCTACACCTTC. Translated, it gives CASPEGRNYGYTF.